The source of this T cell receptor (beta chain) is a study of cytomegalovirus exposure and HLA in healthy donors. Use of 60 Vbeta and 13 Jbeta primers characterized the PCR. Libraries were prepared by immunoSEQ multiplex PCR; TCRdb keeps only in-frame clonotypes and omits some of them. The clone table shows roughly 100,000 clones, with the ten largest holding about 3.2%. CDR1 is SGHNT and CDR2 is YYREEE in the germline V gene (reference sequence). Deletions cut 4 bases from V and 4 bases from J, with 12 bases between. The CDR3 totals 14 residues. The receptor comes from a man aged 35-49 years in good health and CMV-seronegative. The sample was PBMCs. The V gene is TRBV5-4, the J gene TRBJ2-4, with a weak D call TRBD1 (6 bases). The CDR3 loop reads CASSLQGGKNIQYF. In DNA form, the CDR3 reads TGTGCCAGCAGCCTACAGGGTGGGAAAAACATTCAGTACTTC.